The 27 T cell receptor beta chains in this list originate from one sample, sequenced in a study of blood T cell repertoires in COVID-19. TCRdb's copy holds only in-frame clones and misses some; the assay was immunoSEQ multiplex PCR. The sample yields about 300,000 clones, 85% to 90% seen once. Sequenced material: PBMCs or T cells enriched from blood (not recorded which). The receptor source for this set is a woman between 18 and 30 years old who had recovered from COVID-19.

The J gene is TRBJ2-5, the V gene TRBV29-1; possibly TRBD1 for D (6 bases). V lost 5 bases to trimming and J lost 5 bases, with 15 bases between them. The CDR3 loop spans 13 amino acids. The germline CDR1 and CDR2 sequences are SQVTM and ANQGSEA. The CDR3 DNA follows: TGCAGCGTTACAGGGTTAGAGGGGGAGACCCAGTACTTC. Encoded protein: CSVTGLEGETQYF.

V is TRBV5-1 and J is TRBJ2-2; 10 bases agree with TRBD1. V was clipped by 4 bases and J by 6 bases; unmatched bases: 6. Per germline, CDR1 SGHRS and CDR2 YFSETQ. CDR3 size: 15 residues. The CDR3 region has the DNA TGCGCCAGCAGCCCCGGGACAGGGGAACCCGGGGAGCTGTTTTTT. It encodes CASSPGTGEPGELFF.

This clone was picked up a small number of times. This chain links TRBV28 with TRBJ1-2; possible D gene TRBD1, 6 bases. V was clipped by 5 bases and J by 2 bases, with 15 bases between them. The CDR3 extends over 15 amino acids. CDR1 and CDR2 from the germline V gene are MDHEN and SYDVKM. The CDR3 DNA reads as TGTGCCAGCAGTCTTGGGGGCGGCGGCAACTATGGCTACACCTTC. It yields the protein CASSLGGGGNYGYTF.

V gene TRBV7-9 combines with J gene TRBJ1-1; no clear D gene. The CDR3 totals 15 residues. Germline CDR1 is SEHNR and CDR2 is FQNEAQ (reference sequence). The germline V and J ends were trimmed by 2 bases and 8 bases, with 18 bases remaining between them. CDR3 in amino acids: CASSLHSIADGEAFF. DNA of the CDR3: TGTGCCAGCAGCTTACACTCGATCGCCGACGGGGAAGCTTTCTTT.

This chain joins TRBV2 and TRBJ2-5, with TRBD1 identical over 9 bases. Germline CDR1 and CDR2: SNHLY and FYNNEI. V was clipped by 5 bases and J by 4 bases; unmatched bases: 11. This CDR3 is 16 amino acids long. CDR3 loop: CASSLTGGGRLETQYF. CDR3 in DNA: TGTGCCAGCAGTTTAACAGGGGGCGGAAGACTAGAGACCCAGTACTTC.

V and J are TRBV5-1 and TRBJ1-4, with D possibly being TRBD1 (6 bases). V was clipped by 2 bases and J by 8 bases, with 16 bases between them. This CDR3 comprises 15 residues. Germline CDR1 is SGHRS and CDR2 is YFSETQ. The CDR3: CASSLVLGGPEKLFF. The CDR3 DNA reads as TGCGCCAGCAGCTTAGTCCTTGGGGGCCCCGAAAAACTGTTTTTT. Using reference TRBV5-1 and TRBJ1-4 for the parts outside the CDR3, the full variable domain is KAGVTQTPRYLIKTRGQQVTLSCSPISGHRSVSWYQQTPGQGLQFLFEYFSETQRNKGNFPGRFSGRQFSNSRSEMNVSTLELGDSALYLCASSLVLGGPEKLFFGSGTQLSVL.

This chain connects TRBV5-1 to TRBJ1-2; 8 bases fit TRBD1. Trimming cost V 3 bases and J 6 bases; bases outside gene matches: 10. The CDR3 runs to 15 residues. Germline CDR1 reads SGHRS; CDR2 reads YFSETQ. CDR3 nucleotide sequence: TGCGCCAGCAGCTCTGGACAGGGCGTTCGGAATGGCTACACCTTC. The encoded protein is CASSSGQGVRNGYTF.

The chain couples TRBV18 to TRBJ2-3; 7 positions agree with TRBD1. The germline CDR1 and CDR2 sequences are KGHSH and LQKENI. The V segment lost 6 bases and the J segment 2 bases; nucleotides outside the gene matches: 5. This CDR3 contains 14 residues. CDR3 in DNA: TGTGCCAGCTCTCCCGGACAGGACACAGATACGCAGTATTTT. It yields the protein CASSPGQDTDTQYF.

CDR3 coding DNA: TGCGCCAGCAGCTTGGGGGGCCGCGGGGAGCTGTTTTTT. It encodes CASSLGGRGELFF. The chain carries TRBV5-1 and TRBJ2-2; D perhaps matches TRBD1 (5 bases). The germline gives CDR1 SGHRS, CDR2 YFSETQ. The CDR3 runs 13 residues. Trimming stripped 0 bases from V and 7 bases from J, with 7 bases between.

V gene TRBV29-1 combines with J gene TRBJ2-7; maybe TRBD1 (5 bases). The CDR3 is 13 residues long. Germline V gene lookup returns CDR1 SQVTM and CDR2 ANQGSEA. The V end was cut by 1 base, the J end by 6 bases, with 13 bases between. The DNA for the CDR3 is TGCAGCGTTGAAGGGATGCAGGGTGGCGAGCAGTACTTC. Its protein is CSVEGMQGGEQYF.

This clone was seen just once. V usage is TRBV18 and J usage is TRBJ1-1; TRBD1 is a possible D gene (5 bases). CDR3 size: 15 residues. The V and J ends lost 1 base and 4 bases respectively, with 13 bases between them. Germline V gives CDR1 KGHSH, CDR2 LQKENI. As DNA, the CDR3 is TGTGCCAGCTCACCACTGGAGGGGTTTCGCACTGAAGCTTTCTTT. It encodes CASSPLEGFRTEAFF.

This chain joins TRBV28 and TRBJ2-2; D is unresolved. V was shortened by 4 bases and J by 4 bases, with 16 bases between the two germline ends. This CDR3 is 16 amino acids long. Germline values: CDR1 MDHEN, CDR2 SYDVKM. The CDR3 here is CASSSQDGSATGELFF. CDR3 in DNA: TGTGCCAGCAGTTCCCAAGACGGGTCGGCCACCGGGGAGCTGTTTTTT.

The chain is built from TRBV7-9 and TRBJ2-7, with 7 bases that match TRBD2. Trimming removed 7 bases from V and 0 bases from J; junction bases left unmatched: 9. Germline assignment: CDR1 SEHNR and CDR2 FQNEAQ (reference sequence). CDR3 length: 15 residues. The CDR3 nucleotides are TGTGCCAGCAAGGCTGGCCGGGACTACTCCTACGAGCAGTACTTC. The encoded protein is CASKAGRDYSYEQYF. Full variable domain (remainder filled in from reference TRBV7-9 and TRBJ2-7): DTGVSQNPRHKITKRGQNVTFRCDPISEHNRLYWYRQTLGQGPEFLTYFQNEAQLEKSRLLSDRFSAERPKGSFSTLEIQRTEQGDSAMYLCASKAGRDYSYEQYFGPGTRLTVT.

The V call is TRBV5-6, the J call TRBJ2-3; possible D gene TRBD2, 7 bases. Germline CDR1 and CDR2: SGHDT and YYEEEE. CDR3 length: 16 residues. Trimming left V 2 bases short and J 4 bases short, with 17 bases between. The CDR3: CASSFKGEGLADTQYF. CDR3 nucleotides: TGTGCCAGCAGCTTTAAGGGGGAGGGCCTTGCAGATACGCAGTATTTT.

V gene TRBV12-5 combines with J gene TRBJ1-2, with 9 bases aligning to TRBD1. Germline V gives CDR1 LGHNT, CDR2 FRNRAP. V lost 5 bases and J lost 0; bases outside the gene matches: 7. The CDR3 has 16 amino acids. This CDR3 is CASGLRDRVANYGYTF. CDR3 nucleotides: TGTGCTAGTGGTCTCCGGGACAGGGTTGCTAACTATGGCTACACCTTC.

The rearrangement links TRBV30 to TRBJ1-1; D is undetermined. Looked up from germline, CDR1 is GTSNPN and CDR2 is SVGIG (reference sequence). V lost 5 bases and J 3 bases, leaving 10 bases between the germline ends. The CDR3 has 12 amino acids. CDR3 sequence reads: CAWALMDTEAFF. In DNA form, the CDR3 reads TGTGCCTGGGCTCTAATGGACACTGAAGCTTTCTTT.

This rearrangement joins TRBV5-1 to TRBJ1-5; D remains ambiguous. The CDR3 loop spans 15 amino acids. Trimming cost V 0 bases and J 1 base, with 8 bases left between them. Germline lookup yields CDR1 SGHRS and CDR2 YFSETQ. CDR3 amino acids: CASSLDGYSNQPQHF. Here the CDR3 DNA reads TGCGCCAGCAGCTTGGACGGGTACAGCAATCAGCCCCAGCATTTT.

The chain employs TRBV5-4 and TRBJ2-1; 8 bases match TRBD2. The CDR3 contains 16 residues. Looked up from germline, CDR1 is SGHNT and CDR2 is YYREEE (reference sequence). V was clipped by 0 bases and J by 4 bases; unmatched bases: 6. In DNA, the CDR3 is TGTGCCAGCAGCTTGGATTCCGGGGGGGCTTACAATGAGCAGTTCTTC. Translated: CASSLDSGGAYNEQFF.

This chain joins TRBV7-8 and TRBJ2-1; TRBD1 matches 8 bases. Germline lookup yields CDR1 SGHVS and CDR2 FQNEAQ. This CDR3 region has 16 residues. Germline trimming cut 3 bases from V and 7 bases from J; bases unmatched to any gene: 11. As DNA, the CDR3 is TGTGCCAGCAGCTTTGACCGGGACAGGACAGGGAATGAGCAGTTCTTC. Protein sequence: CASSFDRDRTGNEQFF.

CDR3 bases: TGTGCCAGCTCACCCGATCAGGACTATGGCTACACCTTC. It codes for CASSPDQDYGYTF. This sequence joins TRBV18 and TRBJ1-2; D is ambiguous. This CDR3 has 13 amino acids. With 3 bases removed from V and 3 bases from J, the gap between germline ends came to 8 bases. Per the germline V gene, CDR1 is KGHSH and CDR2 is LQKENI.

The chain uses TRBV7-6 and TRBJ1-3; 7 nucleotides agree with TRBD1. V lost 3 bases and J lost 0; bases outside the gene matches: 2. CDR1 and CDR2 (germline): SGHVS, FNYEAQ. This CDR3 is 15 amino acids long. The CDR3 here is CASSLGQSSGNTIYF. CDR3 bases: TGTGCCAGCAGCTTGGGACAGAGCTCTGGAAACACCATATATTTT.

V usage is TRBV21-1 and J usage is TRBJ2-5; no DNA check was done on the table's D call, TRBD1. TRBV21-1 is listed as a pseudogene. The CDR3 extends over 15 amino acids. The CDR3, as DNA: TGTGCCAGCAGCTCGGGACAGGGGGCAGGGGAGACCCAGTACTTC. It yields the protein CASSSGQGAGETQYF.

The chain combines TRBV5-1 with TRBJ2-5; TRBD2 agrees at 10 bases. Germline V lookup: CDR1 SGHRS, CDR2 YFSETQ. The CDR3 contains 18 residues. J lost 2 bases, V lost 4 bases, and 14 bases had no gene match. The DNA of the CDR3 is TGCGCCAGCAGCCCGATGACTAGCGGGTCAGTTAATCAAGAGACCCAGTACTTC. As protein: CASSPMTSGSVNQETQYF.

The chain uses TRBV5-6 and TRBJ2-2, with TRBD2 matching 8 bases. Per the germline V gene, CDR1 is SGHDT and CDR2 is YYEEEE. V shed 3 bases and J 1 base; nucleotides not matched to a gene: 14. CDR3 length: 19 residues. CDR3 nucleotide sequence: TGTGCCAGCAGCTCCCGACGATCGGGGGGGGCGTGGAACACCGGGGAGCTGTTTTTT. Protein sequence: CASSSRRSGGAWNTGELFF.

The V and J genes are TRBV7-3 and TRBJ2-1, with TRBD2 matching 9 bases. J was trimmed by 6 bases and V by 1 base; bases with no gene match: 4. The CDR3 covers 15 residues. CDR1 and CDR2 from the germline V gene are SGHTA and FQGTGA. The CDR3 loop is CASSLISGRGNEQFF. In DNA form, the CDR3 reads TGTGCCAGCAGCTTAATTAGCGGGAGAGGCAATGAGCAGTTCTTC.

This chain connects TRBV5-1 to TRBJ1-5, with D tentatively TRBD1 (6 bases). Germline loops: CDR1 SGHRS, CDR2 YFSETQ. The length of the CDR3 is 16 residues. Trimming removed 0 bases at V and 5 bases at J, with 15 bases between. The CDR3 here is CASSLEPGVMYQPQHF. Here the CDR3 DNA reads TGCGCCAGCAGCTTGGAACCAGGGGTTATGTATCAGCCCCAGCATTTT.

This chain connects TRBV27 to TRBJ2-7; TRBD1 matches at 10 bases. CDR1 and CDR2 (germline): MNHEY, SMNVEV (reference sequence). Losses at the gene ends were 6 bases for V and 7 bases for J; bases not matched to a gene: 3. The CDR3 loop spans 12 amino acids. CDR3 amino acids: CASRGQGREQYF. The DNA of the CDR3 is TGTGCCAGCAGGGGACAGGGGAGGGAGCAGTACTTC.